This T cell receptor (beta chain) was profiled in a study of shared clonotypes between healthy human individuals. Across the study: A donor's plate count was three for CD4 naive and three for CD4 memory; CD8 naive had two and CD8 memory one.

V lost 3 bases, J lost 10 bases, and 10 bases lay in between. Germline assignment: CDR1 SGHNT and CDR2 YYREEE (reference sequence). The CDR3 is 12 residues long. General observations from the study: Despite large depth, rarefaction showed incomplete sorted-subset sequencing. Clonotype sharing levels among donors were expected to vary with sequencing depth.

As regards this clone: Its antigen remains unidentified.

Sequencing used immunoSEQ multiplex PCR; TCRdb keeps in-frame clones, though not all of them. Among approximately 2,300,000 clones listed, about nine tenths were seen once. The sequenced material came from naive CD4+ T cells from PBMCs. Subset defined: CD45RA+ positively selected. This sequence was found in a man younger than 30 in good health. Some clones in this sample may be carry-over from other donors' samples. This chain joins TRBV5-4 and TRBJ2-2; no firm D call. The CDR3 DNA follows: TGTGCCAGCAGCTGGGGTGGGTCGGAGCTGTTTTTT. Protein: CASSWGGSELFF.